This T cell receptor (beta chain) was sequenced for a study of OX40 agonist ivuxolimab in advanced cancers. Study information: Patients in dose escalation had liver, melanoma, kidney or head and neck cancers. A male proportion of 82.7% was recorded, with mean age 60 years and range roughly 23 to 79.

About this clone: The antigen remains undetermined.

Trimming cost V 2 bases and J 2 bases, with 2 bases left between them. Germline V gives CDR1 SGHDT, CDR2 YYEEEE. This CDR3 contains 11 residues. Sequenced by immunoSEQ multiplex PCR; TCRdb stores in-frame clones only, minus some. The sample carries tens of thousands of clones, about nine tenths recorded once. Study-level results: Some patients who did not respond also had low normalized T-cell clonal expansion.

The rearrangement uses TRBV5-6 and TRBJ2-7; D is uncertain. The receptor was isolated from an adult with an advanced solid tumor such as melanoma, head and neck, liver or kidney cancer. This material consisted of CD4+ or CD8+ T cells sorted from blood, taken in a trial of the OX40 agonist ivuxolimab. The CDR3: CASSLPYEQYF. CDR3 bases: TGTGCCAGCAGCTTACCCTACGAGCAGTACTTC.